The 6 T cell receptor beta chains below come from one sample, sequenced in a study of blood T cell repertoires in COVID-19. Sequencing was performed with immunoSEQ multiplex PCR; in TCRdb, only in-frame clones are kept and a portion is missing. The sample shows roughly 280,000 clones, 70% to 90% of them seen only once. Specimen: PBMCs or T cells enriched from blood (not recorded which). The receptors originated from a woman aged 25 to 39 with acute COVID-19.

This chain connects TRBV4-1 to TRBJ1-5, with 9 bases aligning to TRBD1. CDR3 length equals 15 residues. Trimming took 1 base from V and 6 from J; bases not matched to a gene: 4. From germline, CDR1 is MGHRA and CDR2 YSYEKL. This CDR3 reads CASSQAWDRVQPQHF. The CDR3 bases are TGCGCCAGCAGCCAAGCTTGGGACAGGGTTCAGCCCCAGCATTTT.

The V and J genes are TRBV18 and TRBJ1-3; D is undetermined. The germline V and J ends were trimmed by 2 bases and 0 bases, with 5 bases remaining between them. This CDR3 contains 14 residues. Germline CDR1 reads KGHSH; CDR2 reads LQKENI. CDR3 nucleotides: TGTGCCAGCTCACCAGCGGGCTCTGGAAACACCATATATTTT. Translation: CASSPAGSGNTIYF.

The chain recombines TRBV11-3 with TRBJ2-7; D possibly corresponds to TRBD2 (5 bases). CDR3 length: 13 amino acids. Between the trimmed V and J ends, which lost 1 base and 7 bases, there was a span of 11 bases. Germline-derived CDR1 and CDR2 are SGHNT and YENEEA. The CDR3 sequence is CASSLGVGEEQYF. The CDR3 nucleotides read TGTGCCAGCAGCTTAGGGGTTGGGGAGGAGCAGTACTTC.

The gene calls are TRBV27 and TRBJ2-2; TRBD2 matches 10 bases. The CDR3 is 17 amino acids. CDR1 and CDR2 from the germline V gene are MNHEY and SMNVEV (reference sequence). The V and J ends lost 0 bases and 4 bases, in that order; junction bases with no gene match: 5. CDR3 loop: CASSLSILAGVTGELFF. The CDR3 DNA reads TGTGCCAGCAGTTTATCAATTCTAGCGGGAGTCACCGGGGAGCTGTTTTTT.

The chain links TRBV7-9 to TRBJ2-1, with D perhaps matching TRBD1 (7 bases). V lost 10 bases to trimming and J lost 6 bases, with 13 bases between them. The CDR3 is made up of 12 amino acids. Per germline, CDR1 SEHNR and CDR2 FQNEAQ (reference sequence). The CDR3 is CATGTAGNEQFF. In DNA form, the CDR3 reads TGTGCCACTGGGACAGCGGGCAATGAGCAGTTCTTC.

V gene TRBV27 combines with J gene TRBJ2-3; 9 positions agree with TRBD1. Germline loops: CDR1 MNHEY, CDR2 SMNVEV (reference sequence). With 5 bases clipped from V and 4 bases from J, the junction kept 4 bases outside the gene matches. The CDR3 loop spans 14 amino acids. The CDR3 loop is CASSRTGVPDTQYF. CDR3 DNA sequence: TGTGCCAGCAGTAGGACAGGGGTGCCAGATACGCAGTATTTT.